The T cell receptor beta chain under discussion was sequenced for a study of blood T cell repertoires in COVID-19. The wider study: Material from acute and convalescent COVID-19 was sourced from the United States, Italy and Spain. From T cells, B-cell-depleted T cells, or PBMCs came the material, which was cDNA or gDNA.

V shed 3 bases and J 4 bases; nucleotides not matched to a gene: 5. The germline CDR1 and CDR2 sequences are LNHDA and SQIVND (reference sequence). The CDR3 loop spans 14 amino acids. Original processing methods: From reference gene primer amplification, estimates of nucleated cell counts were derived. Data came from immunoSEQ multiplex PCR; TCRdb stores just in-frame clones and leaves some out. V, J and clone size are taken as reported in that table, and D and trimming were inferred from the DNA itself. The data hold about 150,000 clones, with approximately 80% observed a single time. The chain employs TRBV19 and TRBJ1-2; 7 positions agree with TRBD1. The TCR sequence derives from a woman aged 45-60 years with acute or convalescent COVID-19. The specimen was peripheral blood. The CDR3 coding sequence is TGTGCCAGTAGTATCCCTGGACAGGTCTATGGCTACACCTTC. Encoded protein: CASSIPGQVYGYTF. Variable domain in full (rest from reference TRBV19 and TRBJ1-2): DGGITQSPKYLFRKEGQNVTLSCEQNLNHDAMYWYRQDPGQGLRLIYYSQIVNDFQKGDIAEGYSVSREKKESFPLTVTSAQKNPTAFYLCASSIPGQVYGYTFGSGTRLTVV.